These 10 T cell receptor beta chains were sequenced from one sample in a study of technical replicates of blood from a handful of donors. Measured with immunoSEQ multiplex PCR; TCRdb has only the in-frame clones, and not every one. The sample has 70,000 to 95,000 clones; around 97% are singletons. Material: T cells isolated from PBMCs. The receptor set was obtained from a human donor in good health.

The rearrangement links TRBV9 to TRBJ1-1; 10 bases fit TRBD1. Germline values: CDR1 SGDLS, CDR2 YYNGEE. Trimming at V came to 3 bases and at J to 5 bases, leaving 7 bases not matched to a gene. The CDR3 loop spans 15 amino acids. CDR3: CASSAGDRGITEAFF. The DNA for the CDR3 is TGTGCCAGCAGCGCGGGGGACAGGGGCATAACTGAAGCTTTCTTT.

J is TRBJ2-1 and V is TRBV5-8; 9 nucleotides match TRBD1. In germline, CDR1 is SGHTS, CDR2 YDEGEE. V dropped 4 bases and J dropped 8; count of bases not matched to a gene: 10. The CDR3 sequence is 15 residues long. CDR3 in DNA: TGTGCCAGCAGCCCTCCGGGACAGGGTAGCGATGAGCAGTTCTTC. It translates to CASSPPGQGSDEQFF.

This chain connects TRBV7-2 to TRBJ1-6, with a weak D call TRBD1 (6 bases). The CDR3 extends over 17 amino acids. Germline CDR1 and CDR2: SGHTA and FQGNSA. The V gene lost 2 bases and the J gene lost 2 bases, with 13 bases spanning the gap. CDR3 coding DNA: TGTGCCAGCAGCTTATCGGGGGGGCGGACCTATAATTCACCCCTCCACTTT. Translating it yields CASSLSGGRTYNSPLHF.

The V gene is TRBV29-1, the J gene TRBJ2-5; possibly TRBD2 for D (5 bases). From germline, CDR1 is SQVTM and CDR2 ANQGSEA. V was trimmed by 4 bases and J by 0 bases, leaving 15 bases between them. This CDR3 has 15 amino acids. CDR3: CSVVWGATYQETQYF. CDR3 DNA sequence: TGCAGCGTTGTCTGGGGAGCAACGTACCAAGAGACCCAGTACTTC.

This clone appeared a single time. J is TRBJ1-2 and V is TRBV7-9; 9 bases map to TRBD1. The junction had 1 base not matched to a gene; V was cut back by 0 bases and J by 5 bases. CDR1 and CDR2 (germline): SEHNR, FQNEAQ (reference sequence). The CDR3 runs 14 residues. The CDR3 DNA sequence: TGTGCCAGCAGCTTAGCCGACAGGGGGTATGGCTACACCTTC. It encodes CASSLADRGYGYTF.

The V gene is TRBV7-6, the J gene TRBJ2-3; 10 positions match TRBD2. The germline V gene has CDR1 SGHVS and CDR2 FNYEAQ. The CDR3 covers 17 residues. V shed 5 bases, J shed 4 bases, and the junction held 12 bases outside the gene matches. The CDR3 region has the DNA TGTGCCAGCAGCCCCCGCCTAGCGGGAGAGGCGGCAGATACGCAGTATTTT. This sequence encodes CASSPRLAGEAADTQYF. Based on the CDR3 plus reference TRBV7-6 and TRBJ2-3, the full variable domain is GAGVSQSPRYKVTKRGQDVALRCDPISGHVSLYWYRQALGQGPEFLTYFNYEAQQDKSGLPNDRFSAERPEGSISTLTIQRTEQRDSAMYRCASSPRLAGEAADTQYFGPGTRLTVL.

This chain links TRBV27 with TRBJ1-2; 8 bases match TRBD1. V trimming: 0 bases; J trimming: 0 bases; junction bases outside the gene matches: 6. Germline CDR1 and CDR2: MNHEY and SMNVEV (reference sequence). The CDR3 runs to 17 residues. The CDR3 DNA is TGTGCCAGCAGTTTATCTCTGGGACAGGTCGCTAACTATGGCTACACCTTC. Protein sequence: CASSLSLGQVANYGYTF.

The chain employs TRBV10-3 and TRBJ2-7; no definite D call. The CDR3 length is 12 residues. V was pared by 10 bases and J by 1 base, with 11 bases between. The germline gives CDR1 ENHRY, CDR2 SYGVKD. CDR3 sequence: CATESGSYEQYF. CDR3 nucleotide sequence: TGTGCCACCGAGTCGGGTTCCTACGAGCAGTACTTC.

The chain combines TRBV6-5 with TRBJ2-7; no clear D gene. CDR1 and CDR2 from the germline V gene are MNHEY and SVGAGI. V was clipped by 2 bases and J by 5 bases, with 10 bases between them. The length of the CDR3 is 13 residues. This chain's CDR3 is CASSYTNEDEQYF. As DNA, the CDR3 is TGTGCCAGCAGTTACACCAATGAGGACGAGCAGTACTTC.

This clone appeared a single time. V usage is TRBV27 and J usage is TRBJ2-7, with 8 bases matching TRBD2. Germline V gene data show CDR1 as MNHEY and CDR2 as SMNVEV (reference sequence). Unmatched junction bases numbered 10, after V lost 6 bases and J lost 6 bases. The CDR3 is 14 amino acids. CDR3 amino acids: CASSQSGRAGEQYF. The CDR3 nucleotides are TGTGCCAGCAGCCAATCCGGGAGGGCAGGCGAGCAGTACTTC.